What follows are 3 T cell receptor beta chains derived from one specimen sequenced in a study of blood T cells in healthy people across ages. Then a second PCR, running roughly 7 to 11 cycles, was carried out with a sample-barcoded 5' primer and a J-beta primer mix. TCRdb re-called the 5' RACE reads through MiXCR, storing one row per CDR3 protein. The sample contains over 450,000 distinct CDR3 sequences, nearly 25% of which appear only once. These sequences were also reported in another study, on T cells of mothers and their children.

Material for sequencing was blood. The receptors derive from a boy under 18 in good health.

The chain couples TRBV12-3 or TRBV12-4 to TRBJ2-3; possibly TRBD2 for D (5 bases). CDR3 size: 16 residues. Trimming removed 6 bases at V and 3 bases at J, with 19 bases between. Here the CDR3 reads CASSPQLGMGTDTQYF. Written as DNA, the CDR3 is TGTGCCAGCAGCCCTCAACTAGGGATGGGGACAGATACGCAGTATTTT.

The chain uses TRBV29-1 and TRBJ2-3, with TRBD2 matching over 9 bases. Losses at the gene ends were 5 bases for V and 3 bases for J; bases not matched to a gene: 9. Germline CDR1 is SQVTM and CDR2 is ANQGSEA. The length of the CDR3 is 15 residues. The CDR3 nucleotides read TGCAGCGTTTCGCGCCTTAGCGGGGGAACAGATACGCAGTATTTT. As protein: CSVSRLSGGTDTQYF.

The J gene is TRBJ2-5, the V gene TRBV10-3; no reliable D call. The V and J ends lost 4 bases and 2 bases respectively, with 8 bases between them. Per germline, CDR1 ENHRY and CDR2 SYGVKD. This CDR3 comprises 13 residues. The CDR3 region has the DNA TGTGCCATCAGTGGACGGCAGCAAGAGACCCAGTACTTC. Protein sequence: CAISGRQQETQYF.